This entry lists 10 T cell receptor beta chains sequenced from one sample in a study of T cell responses to AZD1222 COVID-19 vaccine. Clones were sequenced by immunoSEQ multiplex PCR, and TCRdb holds only the in-frame ones, with some missing. The sample records roughly 100,000 clones, around 87% being singletons. The sequencing used peripheral blood, collected 28 days after the second AZD1222 dose. The origin of the receptors is an adult who received the AZD1222 COVID-19 vaccine.

This chain links TRBV30 with TRBJ2-1; maybe TRBD2 (5 bases). Trimming stripped 1 base from V and 7 bases from J, with 11 bases between. The CDR3 is made up of 13 amino acids. Germline CDR1 reads GTSNPN; CDR2 reads SVGIG (reference sequence). The CDR3 sequence is CAWSEGLSNEQFF. CDR3 coding DNA: TGTGCCTGGAGTGAAGGACTTTCAAATGAGCAGTTCTTC.

CDR3 amino acids: CASSPTGGVVAYEQYF. The CDR3 DNA reads as TGTGCCAGCAGCCCAACGGGGGGGGTAGTAGCCTACGAGCAGTACTTC. The chain links TRBV7-2 to TRBJ2-7, with TRBD2 identical over 8 bases. Germline V gene data show CDR1 as SGHTA and CDR2 as FQGNSA. The junction had 11 bases not matched to a gene; V was cut back by 5 bases and J by 2 bases. The CDR3 covers 16 residues.

This clone has only one observation. The gene calls are TRBV6-5 and TRBJ1-4, with D hard to call. CDR1 and CDR2 from the germline V gene are MNHEY and SVGAGI. Trimming cost V 4 bases and J 7 bases, with 7 bases left between them. CDR3 size: 12 residues. CDR3 sequence reads: CASSSRSEKLFF. CDR3 coding DNA: TGTGCCAGCAGTTCCAGGAGTGAAAAACTGTTTTTT.

The genes are TRBV4-1 and TRBJ2-1; 11 nucleotides agree with TRBD2. V shed 4 bases, J shed 8 bases, and the junction held 10 bases outside the gene matches. This CDR3 is built from 16 residues. Germline CDR1 is MGHRA and CDR2 is YSYEKL. CDR3 amino acids: CASSLPRLAGPHEQFF. The CDR3 nucleotides are TGCGCCAGCAGCCTTCCCCGACTAGCGGGACCGCATGAGCAGTTCTTC.

The chain employs TRBV27 and TRBJ2-1, with D tentatively TRBD2 (6 bases). Per the germline V gene, CDR1 is MNHEY and CDR2 is SMNVEV (reference sequence). This CDR3 has 16 amino acids. The ends were cut back, 6 bases at V and 6 bases at J, with 21 bases in the middle. In nucleotides, the CDR3 is TGTGCCAGCAGCTCCTTATCGGCCGTCGGGGGCAATGAGCAGTTCTTC. It is translated as CASSSLSAVGGNEQFF.

The chain couples TRBV7-3 to TRBJ1-1; D is unclear. The CDR3 is 13 amino acids. V shed 8 bases and J shed 4 bases, with 14 bases lying between them. Germline CDR1 SGHTA, CDR2 FQGTGA. CDR3 nucleotides: TGTGCCAGCTGCGAGGGAGTAGGCACTGAAGCTTTCTTT. Amino acids: CASCEGVGTEAFF.

The chain's CDR3 is CASSTDGQENQPQHF. CDR3 nucleotides: TGTGCCAGTAGTACCGACGGACAGGAAAATCAGCCCCAGCATTTT. V and J are TRBV19 and TRBJ1-5, with 7 bases matching TRBD1. Trimming cost V 4 bases and J 4 bases; bases outside gene matches: 7. This CDR3 is built from 15 residues. Germline loops: CDR1 LNHDA, CDR2 SQIVND (reference sequence).

This rearrangement joins TRBV7-2 to TRBJ1-5; D is unresolved. The germline CDR1 and CDR2 sequences are SGHTA and FQGNSA. V shed 4 bases and J shed 1 base, with 11 bases lying between them. The CDR3 length is 15 residues. CDR3 nucleotides: TGTGCCAGCAGCTACCGTCTTGGGAGCAATCAGCCCCAGCATTTT. Its protein is CASSYRLGSNQPQHF.

The genes are TRBV5-1 and TRBJ1-5; perhaps TRBD1 as D (5 bases). Germline lookup yields CDR1 SGHRS and CDR2 YFSETQ. There are 15 residues in the CDR3. V lost 2 bases and J lost 3, with 12 bases in between. The chain's CDR3 is CASSLFGTSNQPQHF. For the CDR3, the DNA is TGCGCCAGCAGCTTATTCGGGACTTCCAATCAGCCCCAGCATTTT. The variable domain in full, with the rest retrieved from reference TRBV5-1 and TRBJ1-5, is KAGVTQTPRYLIKTRGQQVTLSCSPISGHRSVSWYQQTPGQGLQFLFEYFSETQRNKGNFPGRFSGRQFSNSRSEMNVSTLELGDSALYLCASSLFGTSNQPQHFGDGTRLSIL.

The chain combines TRBV5-1 with TRBJ1-3, with D possibly being TRBD1 (6 bases). V was trimmed by 1 base and J by 6 bases, leaving 11 bases between them. This CDR3 has 14 residues. Germline V gene data show CDR1 as SGHRS and CDR2 as YFSETQ. The DNA of the CDR3 is TGCGCCAGCAGCTTGAGGGCAGGGGAAAACACCATATATTTT. Translation gives CASSLRAGENTIYF.